This T cell receptor (beta chain) came from a study of early T cells in non-severe SARS-CoV-2 infection. Whole-study context: Sequenced material consisted of bulk RNA (from unsorted whole blood), and chains were unpaired. Whole-study findings and limits: VDJdb-based annotation leaned toward anti-spike CD8 responses and missed private and CD4 specificities.

The table lists this clonotype with a few counts. Its antigen is undetermined. Unique molecular identifiers (one per individual cDNA molecule) were attached. TCRdb independently ran MiXCR on the 5' RACE reads; one entry per CDR3 protein. The sample contains more than 60,000 distinct CDR3 sequences, approximately 12% of which appear only once. The specimen was whole blood, collected at baseline. The origin of this receptor is an adult who was a healthcare worker with PCR-confirmed SARS-CoV-2 infection or an uninfected control (not recorded which). The donor label of this sample is uncertain.

CDR3 sequence: CAWSVGATYEQYV. The DNA for the CDR3 is TGTGCCTGGAGCGTCGGGGCTACCTACGAGCAGTACGTC. The chain employs TRBV30 and TRBJ2-7; D tentatively reads TRBD1 or TRBD2 (5 bases each). The germline CDR1 and CDR2 sequences are GTSNPN and SVGIG (reference sequence). The CDR3 is made up of 13 amino acids. Trimming removed 3 bases at V and 2 bases at J, with 11 bases between.